The sequence of this T cell receptor beta chain was determined in a study of blood T cell repertoires in COVID-19. Study information: COVID-19 samples collected from the United States, Italy and Spain covered acute and convalescent phases.

Only in-frame clones appear in the TCRdb table, and some are missing; sequencing was by immunoSEQ multiplex PCR. In the table there are some 200,000 clones, around 81% of which are singletons. Per the germline V gene, CDR1 is SGDLS and CDR2 is YYNGEE. Trimming pared 0 bases from V and 4 bases from J, leaving 9 bases between. The length of the CDR3 is 14 residues. Clinical history as reported by participants underpinned cohort assignment. Before being deemed recovered, Cohort 3 donors had two negative PCRs, clearance, or symptom resolution. Specimen: PBMCs or T cells enriched from blood (not recorded which). This chain connects TRBV9 to TRBJ2-3; a weak D match, TRBD1 (5 bases). This receptor was obtained from a middle-aged man who had recovered from COVID-19. This chain's CDR3 is CASSVAGSADTQYF. The CDR3 region has the DNA TGTGCCAGCAGCGTAGCAGGGTCCGCAGATACGCAGTATTTT.